These 17 T cell receptor beta chains came from one sample sequenced in a study of cytomegalovirus exposure and HLA in healthy donors. Primers included in the PCR were 60 Vbeta and 13 Jbeta primers. Using immunoSEQ multiplex PCR, the repertoire was profiled, and TCRdb retains in-frame clones only, with some absent. The sample has approximately 290,000 clones, roughly 80% seen once; the top ten hold roughly 0.31%. Material for sequencing was PBMCs. The receptor set was obtained from a girl aged 2-10 years in good health and CMV-seronegative.

The CDR3 DNA sequence: TGTGCCAGCAGTTATCGGGCAGGACTTAAAGCTTTCTTT. This encodes CASSYRAGLKAFF. V and J are TRBV28 and TRBJ1-1; the D is unclear. Germline assignment: CDR1 MDHEN and CDR2 SYDVKM. The CDR3 is 13 residues long. V dropped 4 bases and J dropped 9 bases, with 15 bases sitting between them.

This clone was seen a single time. This chain joins TRBV9 and TRBJ2-2, with a weak D call TRBD2 (6 bases). Germline CDR1 is SGDLS and CDR2 is YYNGEE. The CDR3 covers 15 residues. Deletions cut 4 bases from V and 7 bases from J, with 17 bases between. CDR3 sequence (DNA): TGTGCCAGCAGCCCCCTGGGGGGTGTCGGCGGGGAGCTGTTTTTT. Its protein product is CASSPLGGVGGELFF.

The rearrangement joins TRBV6-4 to TRBJ2-2; weak D call: TRBD2 (5 bases). With 7 bases removed from V and 0 bases from J, the gap between germline ends came to 12 bases. The CDR3 covers 15 residues. The V gene's germline CDR1 is MRHNA and CDR2 SNTAGT. This CDR3 reads CASKGEATNTGELFF. In DNA, the CDR3 is TGTGCCAGCAAGGGAGAGGCTACGAACACCGGGGAGCTGTTTTTT.

This clone showed up just a few times. This sequence joins TRBV15 and TRBJ1-3; D unresolved. The V gene's germline CDR1 is LNHNV and CDR2 YYDKDF (reference sequence). The CDR3 contains 16 residues. Trimming took 1 base from V and 2 from J, leaving 12 bases between them. The CDR3 reads CATSRGQILTGNTIYF. DNA for the CDR3: TGTGCCACCAGCAGAGGTCAGATCCTTACTGGAAACACCATATATTTT.

The rearrangement joins TRBV28 to TRBJ1-5; D unclear. The CDR3 has 16 amino acids. Germline V gene sequence: CDR1 MDHEN, CDR2 SYDVKM. V was shortened by 10 bases and J by 11 bases, with 30 bases between the two germline ends. The CDR3, as DNA: TGTGCCACCTTGTTCGGAACGTCGGATCGGGCGAGGGCCCAGCATTTT. Translating it yields CATLFGTSDRARAQHF.

This chain connects TRBV5-6 to TRBJ1-3, with 9 bases matching TRBD1. CDR1 and CDR2 (germline): SGHDT, YYEEEE. The CDR3 spans 16 residues. V was clipped by 2 bases and J by 0 bases; unmatched bases: 3. The CDR3 DNA follows: TGTGCCAGCAGCTTTAGGGACAGGGACTCTGGAAACACCATATATTTT. Amino acids: CASSFRDRDSGNTIYF.

This clone was observed once. The chain links TRBV4-2 to TRBJ2-7; TRBD2 might be the D (5 bases). Per the germline V gene, CDR1 is LGHNA and CDR2 is YNFKEQ. There are 16 residues in the CDR3. The V end lost 0 bases, the J end lost 2 bases, and 14 bases lay between the germline ends. The CDR3 nucleotides are TGTGCCAGCAGCCAAGATTGGATAGCGACTCCCTACGAGCAGTACTTC. Encoded protein: CASSQDWIATPYEQYF.

This clone turned up a few times. The gene calls are TRBV28 and TRBJ1-4; tentative D call: TRBD1 (5 bases). CDR1 is MDHEN and CDR2 is SYDVKM in the germline V gene. This CDR3 is built from 14 residues. V was pared by 6 bases and J by 8 bases, with 16 bases between. Here the CDR3 DNA reads TGTGCCAGCAGCCTATATAGGGGAGGGGAAAAACTGTTTTTT. Protein: CASSLYRGGEKLFF.

The rearrangement links TRBV28 to TRBJ2-1; 15 nucleotides match TRBD2. Losses at the gene ends were 6 bases for V and 13 bases for J; bases not matched to a gene: 19. The CDR3 length is 18 residues. The germline gives CDR1 MDHEN, CDR2 SYDVKM. The CDR3 bases are TGTGCCAGCAGCAAATCTCGGCTAAGGACTAGCGGGAGGGGAATACAGTTCTTC. Translated, it gives CASSKSRLRTSGRGIQFF.

The chain couples TRBV30 to TRBJ1-1; D uncertain. This CDR3 region has 11 residues. Germline CDR1 reads GTSNPN; CDR2 reads SVGIG (reference sequence). The ends were cut back, 1 base at V and 8 bases at J, with 8 bases in the middle. CDR3 nucleotides: TGTGCCTGGAGTGAACAGAAAGAAGCTTTCTTT. It translates to CAWSEQKEAFF.

The chain uses TRBV6-5 and TRBJ2-2, with 7 bases fitting TRBD1. The ends lost 4 bases at V and 8 bases at J; junction bases unmatched: 7. Germline assignment: CDR1 MNHEY and CDR2 SVGAGI. The CDR3 is 14 amino acids. The DNA for the CDR3 is TGTGCCAGCAGTTCGACAGGGAATGAGGGGGAGCTGTTTTTT. Translating it yields CASSSTGNEGELFF.

Of note for this clone: No conserved phenylalanine or tryptophan is present at the end of the CDR3, so a read error is the likely explanation. The chain couples TRBV4-1 to TRBJ1-1, with TRBD1 matching 9 bases. Germline lookup yields CDR1 MGHRA and CDR2 YSYEKL. The V segment lost 0 bases and the J segment 11 bases; nucleotides outside the gene matches: 13. This CDR3 spans 16 amino acids. The CDR3 spells CASSQDGLLGTGRAFL. CDR3 DNA sequence: TGCGCCAGCAGCCAAGATGGGCTTTTGGGGACAGGGCGGGCTTTCCTT.

The chain is built from TRBV19 and TRBJ2-2; tentatively, D is TRBD1 (6 bases). Trimming stripped 10 bases from V and 6 bases from J, with 18 bases between. The CDR3 contains 14 residues. Germline V gene data show CDR1 as LNHDA and CDR2 as SQIVND (reference sequence). CDR3 loop: CATEPRGIAGELFF. In nucleotides, the CDR3 is TGTGCCACTGAACCCAGGGGAATCGCCGGGGAGCTGTTTTTT.

This rearrangement joins TRBV28 to TRBJ1-2; D call uncertain. Germline CDR1 is MDHEN and CDR2 is SYDVKM. Trimming took 6 bases from V and 0 from J, leaving 17 bases between them. The length of the CDR3 is 16 residues. Written as DNA, the CDR3 is TGTGCCAGCAGCCCCCCGGAGGAGTGGGCTAACTATGGCTACACCTTC. This gives the protein CASSPPEEWANYGYTF.

The J gene is TRBJ2-5, the V gene TRBV6-1; D perhaps matches TRBD1 (5 bases). The DNA end favors TRBJ2-7, so the J call may be wrong. In germline, CDR1 is MNHNS, CDR2 SASEGT. The CDR3 has 12 residues. For the CDR3, the DNA is TGTGCCAGCCAAGGACACTCCTACGAGCAGTACTTC. Residues: CASQGHSYEQYF.

The chain uses TRBV29-1 and TRBJ2-7; TRBD1 is a possible D gene (6 bases). CDR3 length: 15 residues. The germline V and J ends were trimmed by 2 bases and 2 bases, with 16 bases remaining between them. The germline gives CDR1 SQVTM, CDR2 ANQGSEA. This CDR3 reads CSVEIRQDGPYEQYF. CDR3 nucleotide sequence: TGCAGCGTTGAAATCCGACAGGACGGCCCCTACGAGCAGTACTTC.

The chain couples TRBV13 to TRBJ1-4; D remains unclear. Trimming stripped 2 bases from V and 8 bases from J, with 12 bases between. Per germline, CDR1 PRHDT and CDR2 FYEKMQ (reference sequence). This CDR3 has 14 residues. Here the CDR3 DNA reads TGTGCCAGCAGCTTAAAAAGATTAGAAGAAAAACTGTTTTTT. Its protein product is CASSLKRLEEKLFF.